This TCR beta chain was found in a study of blood T cell repertoires in COVID-19. The wider study: The origin of the acute and convalescent COVID-19 samples was the United States, Italy and Spain.

Germline V gene lookup returns CDR1 KGHSH and CDR2 LQKENI. CDR3 length: 16 residues. V lost 2 bases to trimming and J lost 6 bases; unmatched junction nucleotides: 8. Method: immunoSEQ multiplex PCR; TCRdb's copy keeps in-frame clones and lacks some. The sample carries around 270,000 clones, about 86% recorded once. This TCR derives from a person aged 65-85 years with COVID-19, enrolled during active disease. The chain couples TRBV18 to TRBJ2-7; 12 bases agree with TRBD1. Input material: peripheral blood. CDR3: CASSPNQGTGGFEQYF. CDR3 bases: TGTGCCAGCTCACCAAATCAAGGGACAGGGGGCTTCGAGCAGTACTTC.